Only one count was recorded for the clone carrying this T cell receptor (beta chain). Its antigen remains unidentified. The entry originates in a study of shared clonotypes between healthy human individuals. Study-level results: Though the depth was large, rarefaction showed that sorted-subset sequencing was incomplete.

Running of the assay took place at deep level. For sorted subsets, 150 to 200 ng DNA per replicate equaled approximately 30,000 T cell genomes. Clones were sequenced by immunoSEQ multiplex PCR, and TCRdb holds only the in-frame ones, with some missing. Among approximately 2.5 million clones, roughly 93% were seen once, and the ten largest hold about 0.34%. This CDR3 region has 13 residues. Germline-derived CDR1 and CDR2 are MDHEN and SYDVKM. The V and J ends lost 10 bases and 3 bases, in that order; junction bases with no gene match: 5. Sequenced: naive CD4+ T cells from PBMCs. Subset described: CD45RA+ positively selected. The rearrangement uses TRBV28 and TRBJ2-3; 9 bases line up with TRBD2. This receptor was taken from a man aged 18 to 29 in good health. Some clones in this sample may be carry-over from other donors' samples. The CDR3 DNA reads TGTGCCACGGCGGGAGGGGGAACAGATACGCAGTATTTT. This sequence encodes CATAGGGTDTQYF.